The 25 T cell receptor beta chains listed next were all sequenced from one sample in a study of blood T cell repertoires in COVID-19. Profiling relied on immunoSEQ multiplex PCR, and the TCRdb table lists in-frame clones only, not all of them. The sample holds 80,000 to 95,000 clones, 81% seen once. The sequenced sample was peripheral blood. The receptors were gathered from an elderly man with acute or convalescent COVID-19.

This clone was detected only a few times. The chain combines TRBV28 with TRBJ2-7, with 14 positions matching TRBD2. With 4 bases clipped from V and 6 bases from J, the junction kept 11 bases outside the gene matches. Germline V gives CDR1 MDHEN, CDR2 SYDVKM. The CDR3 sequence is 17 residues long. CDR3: CASSSGLAGEGGVEQYF. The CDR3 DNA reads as TGTGCCAGCAGTTCGGGACTAGCGGGAGAGGGGGGCGTCGAGCAGTACTTC.

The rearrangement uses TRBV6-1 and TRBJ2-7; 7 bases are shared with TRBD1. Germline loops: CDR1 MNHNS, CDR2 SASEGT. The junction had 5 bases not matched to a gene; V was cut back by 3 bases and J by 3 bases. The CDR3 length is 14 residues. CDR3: CASSEGDRIYEQYF. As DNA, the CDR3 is TGTGCCAGCAGTGAGGGGGACAGAATCTACGAGCAGTACTTC.

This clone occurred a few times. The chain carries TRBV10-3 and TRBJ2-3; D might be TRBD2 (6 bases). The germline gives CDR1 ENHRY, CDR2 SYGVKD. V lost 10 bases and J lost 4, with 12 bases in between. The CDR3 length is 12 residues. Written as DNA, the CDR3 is TGTGCCACCCGGGGAGGCGCAGATACGCAGTATTTT. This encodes CATRGGADTQYF.

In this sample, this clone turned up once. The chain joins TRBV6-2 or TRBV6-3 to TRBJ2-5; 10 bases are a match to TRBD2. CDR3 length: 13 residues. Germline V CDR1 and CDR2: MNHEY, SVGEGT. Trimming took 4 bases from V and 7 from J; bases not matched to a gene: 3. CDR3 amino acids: CASSLQREGTQYF. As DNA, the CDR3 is TGTGCCAGCAGTTTACAGCGGGAGGGGACCCAGTACTTC.

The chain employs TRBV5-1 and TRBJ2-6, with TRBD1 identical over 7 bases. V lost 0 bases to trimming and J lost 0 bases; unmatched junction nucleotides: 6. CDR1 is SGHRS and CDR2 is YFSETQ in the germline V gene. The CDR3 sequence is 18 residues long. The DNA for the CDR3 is TGCGCCAGCAGCTTGGGACAGGGTCCGGGCTCTGGGGCCAACGTCCTGACTTTC. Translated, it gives CASSLGQGPGSGANVLTF.

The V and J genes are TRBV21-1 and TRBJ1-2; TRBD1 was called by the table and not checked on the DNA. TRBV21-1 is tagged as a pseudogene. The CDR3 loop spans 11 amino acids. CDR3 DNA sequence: TGTGCCAGCAGCAAGGGACATTCCTACACCTTC. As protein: CASSKGHSYTF.

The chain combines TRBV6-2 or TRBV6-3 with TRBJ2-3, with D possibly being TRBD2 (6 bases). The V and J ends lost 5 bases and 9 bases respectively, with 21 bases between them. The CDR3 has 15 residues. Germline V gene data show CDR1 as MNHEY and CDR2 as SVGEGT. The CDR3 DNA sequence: TGTGCCAGCAGTCAACCGGCCCCGGGGGTCTTGACGCAGTATTTT. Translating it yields CASSQPAPGVLTQYF.

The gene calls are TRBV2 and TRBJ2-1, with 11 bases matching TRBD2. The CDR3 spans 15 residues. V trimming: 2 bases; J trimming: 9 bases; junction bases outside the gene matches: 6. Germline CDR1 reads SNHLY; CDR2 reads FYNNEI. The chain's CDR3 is CASSELLAGAGEQFF. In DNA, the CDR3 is TGTGCCAGCAGTGAATTACTAGCGGGAGCAGGTGAGCAGTTCTTC.

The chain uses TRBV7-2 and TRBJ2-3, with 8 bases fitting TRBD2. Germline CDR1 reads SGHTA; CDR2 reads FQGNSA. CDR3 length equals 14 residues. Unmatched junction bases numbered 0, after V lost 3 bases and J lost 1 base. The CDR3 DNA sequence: TGTGCCAGCAGCTTTAGCGGGGGCACAGATACGCAGTATTTT. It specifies CASSFSGGTDTQYF. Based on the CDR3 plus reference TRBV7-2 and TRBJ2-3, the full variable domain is GAGVSQSPSNKVTEKGKDVELRCDPISGHTALYWYRQSLGQGLEFLIYFQGNSAPDKSGLPSDRFSAERTGGSVSTLTIQRTQQEDSAVYLCASSFSGGTDTQYFGPGTRLTVL.

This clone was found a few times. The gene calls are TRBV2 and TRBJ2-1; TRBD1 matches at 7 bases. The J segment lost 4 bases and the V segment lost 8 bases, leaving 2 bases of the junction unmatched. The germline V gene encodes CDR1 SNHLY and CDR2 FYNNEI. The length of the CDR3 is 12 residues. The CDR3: CASGTEYNEQFF. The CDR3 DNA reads TGTGCCAGCGGGACAGAATACAATGAGCAGTTCTTC.

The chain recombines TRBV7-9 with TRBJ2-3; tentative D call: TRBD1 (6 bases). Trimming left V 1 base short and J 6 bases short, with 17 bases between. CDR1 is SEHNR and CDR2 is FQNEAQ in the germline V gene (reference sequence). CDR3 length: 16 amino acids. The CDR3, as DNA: TGTGCCAGCAGCTTAGTAGTTGCGGCAGGGGTGGATACGCAGTATTTT. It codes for CASSLVVAAGVDTQYF.

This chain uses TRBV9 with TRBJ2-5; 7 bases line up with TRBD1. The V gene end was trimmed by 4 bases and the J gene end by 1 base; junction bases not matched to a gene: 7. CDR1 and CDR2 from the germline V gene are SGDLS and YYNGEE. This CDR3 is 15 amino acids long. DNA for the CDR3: TGTGCCAGCAGCCCTGGACAGGTTTCCCAAGAGACCCAGTACTTC. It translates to CASSPGQVSQETQYF.

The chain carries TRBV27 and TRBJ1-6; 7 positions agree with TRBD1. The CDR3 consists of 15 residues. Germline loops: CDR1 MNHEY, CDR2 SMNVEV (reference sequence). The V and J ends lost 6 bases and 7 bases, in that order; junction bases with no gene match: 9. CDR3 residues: CASRDRDRRNSPLHF. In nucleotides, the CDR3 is TGTGCCAGCAGAGACCGGGACAGAAGAAATTCACCCCTCCACTTT.

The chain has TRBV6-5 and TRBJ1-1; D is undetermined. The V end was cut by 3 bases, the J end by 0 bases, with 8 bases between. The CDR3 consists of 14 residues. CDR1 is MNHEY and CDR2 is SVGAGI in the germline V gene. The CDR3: CASSYQAMNTEAFF. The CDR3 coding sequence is TGTGCCAGCAGTTATCAGGCTATGAACACTGAAGCTTTCTTT.

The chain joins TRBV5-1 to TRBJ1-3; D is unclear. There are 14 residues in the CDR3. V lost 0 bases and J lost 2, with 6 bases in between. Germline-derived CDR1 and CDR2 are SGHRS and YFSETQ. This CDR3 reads CASSLGSAGNTIYF. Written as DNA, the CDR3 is TGCGCCAGCAGCTTGGGGTCGGCTGGAAACACCATATATTTT.

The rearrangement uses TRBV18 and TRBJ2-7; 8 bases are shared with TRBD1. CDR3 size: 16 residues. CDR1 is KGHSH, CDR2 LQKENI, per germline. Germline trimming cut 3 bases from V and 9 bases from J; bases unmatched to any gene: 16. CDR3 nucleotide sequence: TGTGCCAGCTCACCTTATACAGGACAGGGTAATGAAGGGCAGTACTTC. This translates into CASSPYTGQGNEGQYF.

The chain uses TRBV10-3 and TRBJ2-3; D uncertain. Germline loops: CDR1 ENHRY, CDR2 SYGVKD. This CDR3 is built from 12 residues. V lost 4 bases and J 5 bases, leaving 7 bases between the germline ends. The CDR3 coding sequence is TGTGCCATCAGTGGGGCAGGAGATACGCAGTATTTT. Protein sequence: CAISGAGDTQYF.

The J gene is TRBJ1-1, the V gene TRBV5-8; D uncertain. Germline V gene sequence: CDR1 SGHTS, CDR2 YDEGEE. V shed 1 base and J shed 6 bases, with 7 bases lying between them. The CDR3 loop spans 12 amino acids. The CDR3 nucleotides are TGTGCCAGCAGCTTGTGGAGATCTGAAGCTTTCTTT. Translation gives CASSLWRSEAFF. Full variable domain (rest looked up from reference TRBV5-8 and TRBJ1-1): EAGVTQSPTHLIKTRGQQATLRCSPISGHTSVYWYQQALGLGLQFLLWYDEGEERNRGNFPPRFSGRQFPNYSSELNVNALELEDSALYLCASSLWRSEAFFGQGTRLTVV.

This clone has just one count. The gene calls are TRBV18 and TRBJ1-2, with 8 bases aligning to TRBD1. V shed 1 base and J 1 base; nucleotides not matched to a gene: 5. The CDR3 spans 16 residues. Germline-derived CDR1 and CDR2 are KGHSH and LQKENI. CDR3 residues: CASSPRRTGFNYGYTF. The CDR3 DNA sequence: TGTGCCAGCTCACCACGGAGGACAGGGTTTAACTATGGCTACACCTTC.

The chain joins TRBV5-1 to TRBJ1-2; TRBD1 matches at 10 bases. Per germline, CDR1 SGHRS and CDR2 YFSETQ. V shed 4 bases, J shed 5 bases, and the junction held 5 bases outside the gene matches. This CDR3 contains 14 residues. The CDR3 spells CASSHGTGEYGYTF. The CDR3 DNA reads TGCGCCAGCAGCCATGGGACAGGGGAGTATGGCTACACCTTC.

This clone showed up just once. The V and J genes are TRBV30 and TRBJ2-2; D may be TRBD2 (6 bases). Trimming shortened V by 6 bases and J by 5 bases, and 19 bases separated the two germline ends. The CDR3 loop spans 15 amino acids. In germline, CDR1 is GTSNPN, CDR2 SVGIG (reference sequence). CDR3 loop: CACPVRHGGTGELFF. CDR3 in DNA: TGTGCCTGCCCCGTTAGACATGGAGGGACCGGGGAGCTGTTTTTT.

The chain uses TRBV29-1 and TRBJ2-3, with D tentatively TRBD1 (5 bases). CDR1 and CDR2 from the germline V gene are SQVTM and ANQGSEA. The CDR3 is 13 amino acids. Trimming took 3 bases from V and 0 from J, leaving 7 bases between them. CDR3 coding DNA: TGCAGCGTTGAGACAGCTAGCACAGATACGCAGTATTTT. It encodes CSVETASTDTQYF.

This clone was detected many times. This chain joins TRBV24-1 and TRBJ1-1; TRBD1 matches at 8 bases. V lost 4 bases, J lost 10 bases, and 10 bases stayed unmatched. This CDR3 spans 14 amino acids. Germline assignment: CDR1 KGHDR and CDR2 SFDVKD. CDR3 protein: CATSDPTGGFGAFF. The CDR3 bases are TGTGCCACCAGTGACCCTACAGGGGGGTTCGGAGCTTTCTTT.

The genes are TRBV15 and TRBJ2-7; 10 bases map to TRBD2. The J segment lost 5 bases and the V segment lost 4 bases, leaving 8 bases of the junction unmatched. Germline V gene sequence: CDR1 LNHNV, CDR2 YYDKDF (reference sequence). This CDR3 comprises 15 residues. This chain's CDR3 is CATSKAGLAIDEQYF. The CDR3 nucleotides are TGTGCCACCAGCAAGGCGGGACTAGCGATCGACGAGCAGTACTTC.

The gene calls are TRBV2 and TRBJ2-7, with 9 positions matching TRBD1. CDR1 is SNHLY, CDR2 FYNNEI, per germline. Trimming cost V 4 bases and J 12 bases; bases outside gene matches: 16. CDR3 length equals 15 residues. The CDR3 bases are TGTGCCAGCAGTGTAACCGGGACAGGGTCATGGGGTCCGTACTTC. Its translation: CASSVTGTGSWGPYF.